The 19 T cell receptor beta chains below come from one sample, sequenced in a study of beta chain features in type 1 diabetes. Expressed TCRB transcripts were sequenced, since all the RNA that had been isolated was reverse transcribed. The protocol was immunoSEQ multiplex PCR, while the TCRdb copy is restricted to in-frame clones and leaves out a portion. This sample has about 620,000 clones, with around a sixth found just once. Sequenced material: naive CD4+ T cells from blood. The receptors were gathered from a man in his late teens or twenties in good health.

This clone came up a few times. The chain links TRBV7-3 to TRBJ1-3; D ambiguous. CDR1 SGHTA and CDR2 FQGTGA come from the germline V gene. The ends were cut back, 3 bases at V and 5 bases at J, with 14 bases in the middle. The CDR3 is 15 residues long. The CDR3 region is CASSLGAGFRNTIYF. CDR3 in DNA: TGTGCCAGCAGCTTGGGAGCGGGATTCAGAAACACCATATATTTT.

This clone was counted at least ten times. The CDR3 nucleotides are TGTGCCCACCGTGCTAGCGGAATCCAAGAGACCCAGTACTTC. Translation gives CAHRASGIQETQYF. The chain recombines TRBV10-3 with TRBJ2-5; 7 bases are shared with TRBD2. The CDR3 is 14 residues long. CDR1 is ENHRY and CDR2 is SYGVKD in the germline V gene. V lost 11 bases, J lost 1 base, and 10 bases stayed unmatched.

This chain links TRBV30 with TRBJ2-7; 9 positions agree with TRBD2. The CDR3 runs 17 residues. V shed 0 bases, J shed 2 bases, and the junction held 11 bases outside the gene matches. CDR1 and CDR2 from the germline V gene are GTSNPN and SVGIG (reference sequence). CDR3 in amino acids: CAWSVFRTSDVTYEQYF. Here the CDR3 DNA reads TGTGCCTGGAGTGTCTTCCGGACTAGCGATGTTACCTACGAGCAGTACTTC.

The CDR3 nucleotides read TGTGCCAGCTCGAAGGGGGACTATCCTCGGTTCTTC. Protein sequence: CASSKGDYPRFF. The V call is TRBV7-3, the J call TRBJ2-1; TRBD2 is a possible D gene (7 bases). Germline CDR1 is SGHTA and CDR2 is FQGTGA. The CDR3 contains 12 residues. The V end was cut by 8 bases, the J end by 15 bases, with 20 bases between.

The gene calls are TRBV27 and TRBJ1-1; 8 bases match TRBD1. This CDR3 comprises 16 residues. CDR1 is MNHEY and CDR2 is SMNVEV in the germline V gene (reference sequence). V shed 5 bases, J shed 1 base, and the junction held 9 bases outside the gene matches. The CDR3 reads CASSPLNRGGNTEAFF. Here the CDR3 DNA reads TGTGCCAGCAGTCCCCTGAACAGGGGGGGGAACACTGAAGCTTTCTTT.

The chain has TRBV2 and TRBJ2-5; D might be TRBD2 (5 bases). Germline lookup yields CDR1 SNHLY and CDR2 FYNNEI. The V and J ends lost 7 bases and 1 base respectively, with 13 bases between them. This CDR3 comprises 14 residues. The CDR3, as DNA: TGTGCCAGCAAGCGGCTGCCCAGCCAAGAGACCCAGTACTTC. It translates to CASKRLPSQETQYF. The full variable domain, rest sourced from reference TRBV2 and TRBJ2-5, is EPEVTQTPSHQVTQMGQEVILRCVPISNHLYFYWYRQILGQKVEFLVSFYNNEISEKSEIFDDQFSVERPDGSNFTLKIRSTKLEDSAMYFCASKRLPSQETQYFGPGTRLLVL.

This clone was seen a few times. This chain uses TRBV28 with TRBJ2-7; 7 nucleotides agree with TRBD1. Germline assignment: CDR1 MDHEN and CDR2 SYDVKM. J was trimmed by 2 bases and V by 10 bases; bases with no gene match: 8. The CDR3 length is 13 residues. CDR3 loop: CATIDRAAYEQYF. CDR3 nucleotide sequence: TGTGCCACGATTGACAGGGCGGCCTACGAGCAGTACTTC. Full variable domain (missing parts from reference TRBV28 and TRBJ2-7): DVKVTQSSRYLVKRTGEKVFLECVQDMDHENMFWYRQDPGLGLRLIYFSYDVKMKEKGDIPEGYSVSREKKERFSLILESASTNQTSMYLCATIDRAAYEQYFGPGTRLTVT.

This clone was observed a handful of times. The gene calls are TRBV7-9 and TRBJ2-4; TRBD2 agrees at 12 bases. The V gene's germline CDR1 is SEHNR and CDR2 FQNEAQ (reference sequence). V shed 1 base, J shed 7 bases, and the junction held 5 bases outside the gene matches. The CDR3 runs 16 residues. CDR3 DNA sequence: TGTGCCAGCAGCTTAGAGACTAGCGGGAGTGCGAACATTCAGTACTTC. Amino acid sequence: CASSLETSGSANIQYF.

The chain recombines TRBV29-1 with TRBJ1-1; the match to TRBD1 covers 10 bases. CDR1 and CDR2 (germline): SQVTM, ANQGSEA. J lost 0 bases, V lost 5 bases, and 6 bases had no gene match. The CDR3 extends over 15 amino acids. As DNA, the CDR3 is TGCAGCGTTCTTAGGACAGGGGGGGTGAACACTGAAGCTTTCTTT. It encodes CSVLRTGGVNTEAFF.

This clone was observed a few times. The V call is TRBV20-1, the J call TRBJ2-7; no firm D call. Germline loops: CDR1 DFQATT, CDR2 SNEGSKA (reference sequence). This CDR3 region has 10 residues. V was pared by 6 bases and J by 5 bases, with 8 bases between. The CDR3 is CSAVADEQYF. The CDR3 bases are TGCAGTGCGGTTGCGGACGAGCAGTACTTC.

This clone has more than one count but fewer than ten. The chain is built from TRBV5-4 and TRBJ1-5; D is ambiguous. The CDR3 consists of 12 residues. Germline V gene data show CDR1 as SGHNT and CDR2 as YYREEE (reference sequence). V was cut by 0 bases and J by 6 bases, with 4 bases left in between. The DNA for the CDR3 is TGTGCCAGCAGCTTGGTGGGTCAGCCCCAGCATTTT. Its translation: CASSLVGQPQHF.

The J gene is TRBJ1-3, the V gene TRBV4-3; D remains unclear. V gave up 0 bases and J gave up 4 bases, with 4 bases separating them. From germline, CDR1 is LGHNA and CDR2 YSLEER. This CDR3 comprises 13 residues. CDR3 coding DNA: TGCGCCAGCAGCCAAGATCAAGGAAACACCATATATTTT. It specifies CASSQDQGNTIYF.

The rearrangement joins TRBV7-9 to TRBJ1-5; 9 positions match TRBD1. The J segment lost 6 bases and the V segment lost 4 bases, leaving 7 bases of the junction unmatched. CDR1 is SEHNR, CDR2 FQNEAQ, per germline (reference sequence). The CDR3 extends over 15 amino acids. The CDR3 DNA sequence: TGTGCCAGCAGCTCAGCGGGACAGGGCAGTCAGCCCCAGCATTTT. Translation: CASSSAGQGSQPQHF. Full variable domain (remainder filled in from reference TRBV7-9 and TRBJ1-5): DTGVSQNPRHKITKRGQNVTFRCDPISEHNRLYWYRQTLGQGPEFLTYFQNEAQLEKSRLLSDRFSAERPKGSFSTLEIQRTEQGDSAMYLCASSSAGQGSQPQHFGDGTRLSIL.

The chain is built from TRBV7-3 and TRBJ2-3; maybe TRBD2 (5 bases). Germline V gene lookup returns CDR1 SGHTA and CDR2 FQGTGA. CDR3 length equals 13 residues. The germline V and J ends were trimmed by 2 bases and 3 bases, with 6 bases remaining between them. The CDR3 nucleotides are TGTGCCAGCAGCTTACCGGGGACAGATACGCAGTATTTT. The encoded protein is CASSLPGTDTQYF.

The chain couples TRBV7-2 to TRBJ2-3, with no clear D. The germline gives CDR1 SGHTA, CDR2 FQGNSA. V lost 3 bases and J 2 bases, leaving 9 bases between the germline ends. This CDR3 spans 14 amino acids. Written as DNA, the CDR3 is TGTGCCAGCAGCTTTTCCGTAGCCACAGATACGCAGTATTTT. Translation gives CASSFSVATDTQYF.

This clone was counted a few times. V usage is TRBV30 and J usage is TRBJ1-3; no clear D. The CDR3 loop spans 14 amino acids. Deletions cut 8 bases from V and 2 bases from J, with 16 bases between. Germline loops: CDR1 GTSNPN, CDR2 SVGIG (reference sequence). CDR3 sequence (DNA): TGTGCCCACTACCCCCGGGTTGCTGGAAACACCATATATTTT. Its translation is CAHYPRVAGNTIYF.

A note on this clone: Distinct nucleotide sequences in the sample also encode this CDR3. The chain couples TRBV5-4 to TRBJ2-3; 9 bases fit TRBD2. Losses at the gene ends were 4 bases for V and 1 base for J; bases not matched to a gene: 4. CDR1 and CDR2 from the germline V gene are SGHNT and YYREEE (reference sequence). The CDR3 covers 15 residues. The CDR3 loop reads CASSPAGGRTDTQYF. The CDR3, as DNA: TGTGCCAGCAGCCCCGCGGGGGGGCGCACAGATACGCAGTATTTT.

The chain combines TRBV4-2 with TRBJ2-1; the match to TRBD2 covers 13 bases. The CDR3 runs 16 residues. The V segment lost 3 bases and the J segment 10 bases; nucleotides outside the gene matches: 9. Germline loops: CDR1 LGHNA, CDR2 YNFKEQ. In DNA, the CDR3 is TGTGCCAGCAGCCAGATTCGACTAGCGGGAGGAGAGGAGCAGTTCTTC. It is translated as CASSQIRLAGGEEQFF.

This clone was picked up a small number of times. The chain carries TRBV7-2 and TRBJ2-7, with 8 bases fitting TRBD1. The trim removed 3 bases at V and 9 bases at J, leaving 16 bases unmatched. The CDR3 extends over 16 amino acids. Germline CDR1 reads SGHTA; CDR2 reads FQGNSA. The CDR3 loop reads CASSFAGTGGSVRQYF. CDR3 nucleotide sequence: TGTGCCAGCAGCTTCGCCGGGACAGGCGGCAGCGTTAGGCAGTACTTC.